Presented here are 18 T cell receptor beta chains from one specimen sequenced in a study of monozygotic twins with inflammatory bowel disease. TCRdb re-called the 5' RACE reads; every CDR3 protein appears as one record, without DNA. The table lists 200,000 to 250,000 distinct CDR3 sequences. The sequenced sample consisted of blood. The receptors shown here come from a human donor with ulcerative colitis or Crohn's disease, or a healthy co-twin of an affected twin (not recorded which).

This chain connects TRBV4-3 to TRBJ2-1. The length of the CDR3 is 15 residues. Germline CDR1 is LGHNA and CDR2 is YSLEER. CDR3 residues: CASSQDPGRWNEQFF.

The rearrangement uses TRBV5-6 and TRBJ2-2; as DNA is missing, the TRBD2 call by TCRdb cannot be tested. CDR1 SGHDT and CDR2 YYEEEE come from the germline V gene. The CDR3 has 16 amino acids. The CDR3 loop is CASSLYVGQYTGELFF.

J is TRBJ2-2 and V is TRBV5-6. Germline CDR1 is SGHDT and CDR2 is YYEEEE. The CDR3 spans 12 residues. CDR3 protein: CASSRVYGELFF.

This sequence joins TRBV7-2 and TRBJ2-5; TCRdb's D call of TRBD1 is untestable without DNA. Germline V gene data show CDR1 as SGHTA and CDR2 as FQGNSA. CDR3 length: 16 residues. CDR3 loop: CASSSAGTPSSGTQYF.

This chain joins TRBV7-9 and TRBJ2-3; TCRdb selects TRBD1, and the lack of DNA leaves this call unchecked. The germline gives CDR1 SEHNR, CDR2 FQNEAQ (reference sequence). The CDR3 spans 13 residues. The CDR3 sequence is CASGIEGGRTQYF. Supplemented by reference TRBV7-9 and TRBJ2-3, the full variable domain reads DTGVSQNPRHKITKRGQNVTFRCDPISEHNRLYWYRQTLGQGPEFLTYFQNEAQLEKSRLLSDRFSAERPKGSFSTLEIQRTEQGDSAMYLCASGIEGGRTQYFGPGTRLTVL.

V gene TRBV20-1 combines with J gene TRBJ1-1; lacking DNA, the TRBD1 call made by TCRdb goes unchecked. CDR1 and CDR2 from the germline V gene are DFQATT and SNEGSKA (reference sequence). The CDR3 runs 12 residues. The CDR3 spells CSASRPTTEAFF.

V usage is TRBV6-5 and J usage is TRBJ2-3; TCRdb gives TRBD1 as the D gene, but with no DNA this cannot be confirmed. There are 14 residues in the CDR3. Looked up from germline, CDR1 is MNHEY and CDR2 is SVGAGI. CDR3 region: CASSYDRSTDTQYF.

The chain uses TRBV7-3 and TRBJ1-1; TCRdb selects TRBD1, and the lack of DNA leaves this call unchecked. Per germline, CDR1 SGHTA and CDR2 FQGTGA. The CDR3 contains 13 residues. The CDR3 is CASSLQGRDPAFF.

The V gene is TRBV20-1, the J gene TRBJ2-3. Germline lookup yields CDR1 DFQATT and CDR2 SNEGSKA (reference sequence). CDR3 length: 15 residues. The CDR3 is CSARGAGWGTDTQYF.

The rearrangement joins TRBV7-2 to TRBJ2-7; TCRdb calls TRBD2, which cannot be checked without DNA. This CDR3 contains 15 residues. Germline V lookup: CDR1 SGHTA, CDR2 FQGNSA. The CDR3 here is CASSLAGGKPYEQYF. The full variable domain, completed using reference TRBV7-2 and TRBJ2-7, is GAGVSQSPSNKVTEKGKDVELRCDPISGHTALYWYRQSLGQGLEFLIYFQGNSAPDKSGLPSDRFSAERTGGSVSTLTIQRTQQEDSAVYLCASSLAGGKPYEQYFGPGTRLTVT.

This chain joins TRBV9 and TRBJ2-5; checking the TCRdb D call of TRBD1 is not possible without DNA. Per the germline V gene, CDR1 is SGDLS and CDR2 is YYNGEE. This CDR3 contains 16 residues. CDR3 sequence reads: CASSSGSGAYQETQYF.

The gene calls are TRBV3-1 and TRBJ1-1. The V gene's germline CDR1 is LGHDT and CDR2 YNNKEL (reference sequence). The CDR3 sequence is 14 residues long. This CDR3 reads CASSQQGEGHEAFF. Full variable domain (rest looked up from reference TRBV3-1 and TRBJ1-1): DTAVSQTPKYLVTQMGNDKSIKCEQNLGHDTMYWYKQDSKKFLKIMFSYNNKELIINETVPNRFSPKSPDKAHLNLHINSLELGDSAVYFCASSQQGEGHEAFFGQGTRLTVV.

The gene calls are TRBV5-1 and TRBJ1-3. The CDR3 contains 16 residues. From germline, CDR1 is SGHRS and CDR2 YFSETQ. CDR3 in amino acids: CASSLGPGTSGNTIYF. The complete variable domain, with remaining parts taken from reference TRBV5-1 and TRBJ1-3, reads KAGVTQTPRYLIKTRGQQVTLSCSPISGHRSVSWYQQTPGQGLQFLFEYFSETQRNKGNFPGRFSGRQFSNSRSEMNVSTLELGDSALYLCASSLGPGTSGNTIYFGEGSWLTVV.

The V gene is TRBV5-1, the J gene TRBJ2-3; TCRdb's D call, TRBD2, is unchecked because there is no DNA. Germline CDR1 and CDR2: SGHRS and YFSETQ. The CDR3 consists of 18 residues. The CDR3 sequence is CASSLGLAGGTVGATQYF.

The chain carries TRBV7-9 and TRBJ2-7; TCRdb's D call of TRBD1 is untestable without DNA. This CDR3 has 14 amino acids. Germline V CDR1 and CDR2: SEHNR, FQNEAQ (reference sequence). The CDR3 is CASTPKGQGYEQYF.

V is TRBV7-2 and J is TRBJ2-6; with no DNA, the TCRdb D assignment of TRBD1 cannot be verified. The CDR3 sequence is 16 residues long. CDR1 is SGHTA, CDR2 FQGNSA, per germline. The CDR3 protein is CASSFWTLTGANVLTF.

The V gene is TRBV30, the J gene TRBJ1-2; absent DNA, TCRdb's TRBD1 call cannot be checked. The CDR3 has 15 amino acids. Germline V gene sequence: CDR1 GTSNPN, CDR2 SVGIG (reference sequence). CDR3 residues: CAWSHPGAANYGYTF.

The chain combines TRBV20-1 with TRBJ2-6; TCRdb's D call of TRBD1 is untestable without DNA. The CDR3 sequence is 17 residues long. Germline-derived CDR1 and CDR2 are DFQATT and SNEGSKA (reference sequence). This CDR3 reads CSASRSGGSSGANVLTF.